These T cell receptor beta chains were read from a single sample in a study of blood T cell repertoires in COVID-19. Profiled with immunoSEQ multiplex PCR; TCRdb holds only in-frame clones, not every one. The repertoire holds 90,000 to 120,000 clones, with 70% to 90% as singletons. Sequencing input: peripheral blood. The receptors stem from a man between 50 and 59 years old with active or convalescent COVID-19. The CDR3 runs from the conserved cysteine through the conserved F or W. A D gene is named only where the DNA matches it firmly. Some rows mark clone size as missing; the rest say once, few, many or name a class of expanded clone.

d_gene,v_gene,j_gene,abundance,len,CDR3nt,CDR3aa
.,TRBV7-9,TRBJ2-5,.,14,TGTGCCAGCAGCTGGGACACAGGGACGGAGACCCAGTACTTC,CASSWDTGTETQYF
.,TRBV4-3,TRBJ1-2,.,15,TGCGCCAGCAGCCAAGTTGTTCAGACAACCGATGGCTACACCTTC,CASSQVVQTTDGYTF
.,TRBV6-1,TRBJ1-1,.,13,TGTGCCAGCAGTGAACAGAGGGACACTGAAGCTTTCTTT,CASSEQRDTEAFF
TRBD1,TRBV19,TRBJ1-4,once,15,TGTGCCAGTAGCGACTTACAGGGGCTAGATGAAAAACTGTTTTTT,CASSDLQGLDEKLFF
TRBD1,TRBV11-2,TRBJ2-1,.,15,TGTGCCAGCAGCTCACAGGGGGCTGGAAGCAATGAGCAGTTCTTC,CASSSQGAGSNEQFF
TRBD2,TRBV19,TRBJ2-1,.,15,TGTGCCAGTAGTTTTACTAGCGGTATCAACACCGGGCAGTTCTTC,CASSFTSGINTGQFF
TRBD2,TRBV7-9,TRBJ2-3,.,17,TGTGCCAGCAGCACAGCTAGCGGGAGCGTCAAGGCAGATACGCAGTATTTT,CASSTASGSVKADTQYF
.,TRBV18,TRBJ1-1,.,15,TGTGCCAGCTCACCAAAAGGGGGTGATAACACTGAAGCTTTCTTT,CASSPKGGDNTEAFF
.,TRBV2,TRBJ2-2,.,13,TGTGCCAGCCAGACAGAGAACACCGGGGAGCTGTTTTTT,CASQTENTGELFF
.,TRBV28,TRBJ2-7,.,12,TGTGCCAGCAGTTTAAGGGGCTACGAGCAGTACTTC,CASSLRGYEQYF
TRBD2,TRBV28,TRBJ2-7,.,16,TGTGCCAGCAGGCCCGGGGCTAGCGGGCTATTCTACGAGCAGTACTTC,CASRPGASGLFYEQYF
.,TRBV18,TRBJ1-3,.,14,TGTGCCAGCTCACCATCGGGGGATGGAAACACCATATATTTT,CASSPSGDGNTIYF
.,TRBV28,TRBJ2-2,few,16,TGTGCCAGCTTGCGGCCCCGCGGTCTAGACACCGGGGAGCTGTTTTTT,CASLRPRGLDTGELFF
TRBD1,TRBV27,TRBJ1-4,.,14,TGTGCCAGCAGTCACAGGGGAGTCATTGAAAAACTGTTTTTT,CASSHRGVIEKLFF
TRBD1,TRBV19,TRBJ2-5,.,17,TGTGCCAGTAGTCTGGGGGCCGGGACAGGGGGCGAGGAGACCCAGTACTTC,CASSLGAGTGGEETQYF
.,TRBV19,TRBJ1-1,.,11,TGTGCCAGTAGTATGCGGGAAGAAGCTTTCTTT,CASSMREEAFF
.,TRBV7-2,TRBJ1-1,.,15,TGTGCCAGCAGCTTATCCCAGGGAGGCGCAACTGAAGCTTTCTTT,CASSLSQGGATEAFF
.,TRBV28,TRBJ1-6,once,17,TGTGCCAGCAGCCCTCTGGGAGGCCAGTGGGATAATTCACCCCTCCACTTT,CASSPLGGQWDNSPLHF
TRBD2,TRBV6-2/TRBV6-3,TRBJ2-7,.,15,TGTGCCAGCAGACCTAGTACGGGAGGCCACTACGAGCAGTACTTC,CASRPSTGGHYEQYF
.,TRBV18,TRBJ1-1,.,14,TGTGCCAGCTCACCAGACTCGGGGGGGACTGAAGCTTTCTTT,CASSPDSGGTEAFF
TRBD2,TRBV5-1,TRBJ2-2,.,14,TGCGCCTGCGGGGGGGCTGGCGACACCGGGGAGCTGTTTTTT,CACGGAGDTGELFF
TRBD1,TRBV11-2,TRBJ1-2,.,15,TGTGCCAGCAGCTCTTACAGGGGGCGAGGCTATGGCTACACCTTC,CASSSYRGRGYGYTF
TRBD2,TRBV30,TRBJ2-5,.,15,TGTGCCTTCTCGGCAAGCGGGAGGGCCGGGGAGACCCAGTACTTC,CAFSASGRAGETQYF
TRBD1,TRBV4-3,TRBJ2-3,.,19,TGCGCCAGCAGCCAAGAACGGACAGGGGGCTTCTCTAGCACAGATACGCAGTATTTT,CASSQERTGGFSSTDTQYF
.,TRBV21-1,TRBJ1-1,.,16,TGTGCCAGCAGCGCAGGGGTTGGGACCCTGTTGACGGCAGCTTTCTTT,CASSAGVGTLLTAAFF
.,TRBV30,TRBJ1-5,once,14,TGTGCCTGGAACCAGGGGCAGCCGAATCAGCCCCAGCATTTT,CAWNQGQPNQPQHF
TRBD1,TRBV19,TRBJ1-5,.,16,TGTGCCAGTAGTAGGGCAAGGACAGGGGGCAATCAGCCCCAGCATTTT,CASSRARTGGNQPQHF
.,TRBV7-2,TRBJ2-7,.,14,TGTGCCAGCAGCTTAGCGCTAATCTCCTACGAGCAGTACTTC,CASSLALISYEQYF
TRBD2,TRBV28,TRBJ2-1,once,15,TGTGCCAGCAGTTTATTTGGGCTAGCGGTATACGAGCAGTTCTTC,CASSLFGLAVYEQFF
TRBD1,TRBV5-1,TRBJ1-4,.,14,TGCGCCAGCAGCGTGGGACAGGGGCACGAAAAACTGTTTTTT,CASSVGQGHEKLFF
.,TRBV4-1,TRBJ1-2,.,18,TGCGCCAGCAGCCACCACCTAAGAAGTAAGGAGGGCAACTATGGCTACACCTTC,CASSHHLRSKEGNYGYTF
TRBD2,TRBV7-2,TRBJ2-7,.,14,TGTGCCAGCAGCGCTCGGACTAGCGGGATTGAGCAGTACTTC,CASSARTSGIEQYF
.,TRBV16,TRBJ1-3,few,16,TGTGCCAGCAGCCAATCGCGGGTCAACTCTGGAAACACCATATATTTT,CASSQSRVNSGNTIYF
.,TRBV28,TRBJ2-7,.,10,TGTGCCAGCAGCCGCTACGAGCAGTACTTC,CASSRYEQYF
.,TRBV2,TRBJ1-2,few,15,TGTGCCACCCGGGGGGACCGTGACCCCATCTATGGCTACACCTTC,CATRGDRDPIYGYTF
.,TRBV5-6,TRBJ2-3,.,16,TGTGCCAGCAGCTTATTGGACAGCTCGTTAGGGTCCACGCAGTATTTT,CASSLLDSSLGSTQYF
TRBD1,TRBV10-2,TRBJ1-3,.,16,TGCGCCAGCAGCAAGGACAGGGACGTGTTGAGAAACACCATATATTTT,CASSKDRDVLRNTIYF
.,TRBV27,TRBJ2-3,once,14,TGTGCCAGCAGTTTATCAGCGGGCACAGATACGCAGTATTTT,CASSLSAGTDTQYF
.,TRBV9,TRBJ1-2,.,13,TGTGCCAGCAGCGTCGGAGACAGCTATGGCTACACCTTC,CASSVGDSYGYTF
TRBD2,TRBV27,TRBJ2-7,.,15,TGTGCCAGCAGTCCCGACCCGGGACTAGCTTACGAGCAGTACTTC,CASSPDPGLAYEQYF
TRBD1,TRBV3-1/TRBV3-2,TRBJ1-2,.,13,TGTGCCAGCAGCCTACAGGGGCGCTATGGCTACACCTTC,CASSLQGRYGYTF
.,TRBV19,TRBJ1-6,few,14,TGTGCCAGTAGTATCGCGCTACAGGGTTCACCCCTCCACTTT,CASSIALQGSPLHF
.,TRBV19,TRBJ2-1,.,13,TGTGCCAGTAGTATAAAAGTGGCGGGGATCAAGTTCTTC,CASSIKVAGIKFF
.,TRBV9,TRBJ2-2,.,15,TGTGCCAGCAGCGTAGGTCGGTCGAACACCGGGGAGCTGTTTTTT,CASSVGRSNTGELFF
TRBD1,TRBV4-3,TRBJ1-1,.,16,TGCGCCAGCAGCCAAGACGATGGACAGGGGCGGTTTTTTGCTTTCTTT,CASSQDDGQGRFFAFF
.,TRBV27,TRBJ1-4,few,16,TGTGCCAGCAGTTTCATCCCGCTGGCCACTAATGAAAAACTGTTTTTT,CASSFIPLATNEKLFF
TRBD2,TRBV9,TRBJ2-7,.,14,TGTGCCAGCAGCTTTAGCGGGATTAATGGCGAGCAGTACTTC,CASSFSGINGEQYF
TRBD2,TRBV5-6,TRBJ2-5,.,15,TGTGCCAGCAGGGCCCCTAGCGGGTACCAAGAGACCCAGTACTTC,CASRAPSGYQETQYF
TRBD2,TRBV11-2,TRBJ2-3,once,16,TGTGCCAGCAGCCTCGGGACTAGCGGGAGTTTAGATACGCAGTATTTT,CASSLGTSGSLDTQYF
.,TRBV29-1,TRBJ2-7,.,14,TGCAGCGTTGAAGTAGGAGGGCCAGCCTACGAGCAGTACTTC,CSVEVGGPAYEQYF